The TCR beta chain described here comes from a study of CD8+CD57+ T cells in acquired aplastic anemia. About the study: Average DNA yield from sorted CD4+ and CD8+ cells was approximately 3 ug. Study-wide results and limits: The number of CD8+ CDR3 sequences shared by patients and controls was approximately 28.

Patients who underwent sequencing had shown CD8+CD57+ cell expansion by flow cytometry. At blood sampling, none of the patients had yet received therapy. Trimming shortened V by 0 bases and J by 3 bases, and 12 bases separated the two germline ends. This CDR3 contains 15 residues. Germline V gene lookup returns CDR1 LNHDA and CDR2 SQIVND (reference sequence). Genomic DNA provided the template from which TCR beta VDJ and CDR3 profiles were obtained. Each CDR3 protein gets one entry after TCRdb re-called the reads with MiXCR. The data contain about 180,000 distinct CDR3 sequences, nearly 65% of them singletons. Regarding this clonotype: Its antigen is not known.

This sequence was found in a human donor with aplastic anemia. The sample was sorted CD4+, CD8+, or CD8+CD57+ T cells (not recorded which) from PBMCs. V is TRBV19 and J is TRBJ2-7; D is possibly TRBD1 (6 bases). CDR3 region: CASSIDPQGSYEQYF. Here the CDR3 DNA reads TGTGCCAGTAGTATAGATCCGCAGGGGAGCTACGAGCAGTACTTC.